This is a list of T cell receptor beta chains from one sample in a study of blood T cell repertoires in COVID-19. Method: immunoSEQ multiplex PCR; TCRdb's copy keeps in-frame clones and lacks some. Among about 82,000 clones, around four fifths were seen once, and the ten largest hold over 15%. The sequenced sample consisted of peripheral blood. These TCRs come from a woman in her fifties or sixties with acute or convalescent COVID-19. CDR3s include the opening cysteine and the closing phenylalanine or tryptophan. A D gene is named only where the DNA matches it firmly. Size tells how often a clone was seen (once, few, many) or the class of an expanded clone, and some rows leave it out.

D	size	J	V	DNA	CDR3
TRBD1	-	TRBJ2-3	TRBV27	TGTGCCAGCAGTCTCCGGTGGGACAGGGGATTCACAGATACGCAGTATTTT	CASSLRWDRGFTDTQYF
-	once	TRBJ2-2	TRBV7-7	TGTGCTAGCAGCTTACAGGCTCCCGGGGAGCTGTTTTTT	CASSLQAPGELFF
TRBD1	-	TRBJ1-1	TRBV3-1/TRBV3-2	TGTGCCAGCAGCCCCATGGGACAGGGGGGCACTGAAGCTTTCTTT	CASSPMGQGGTEAFF
TRBD1	-	TRBJ1-4	TRBV10-3	TGTGCCATCAGGCCGGGACAGGGTAGAGAAAAACTGTTTTTT	CAIRPGQGREKLFF
TRBD2	-	TRBJ2-7	TRBV7-2	TGTGCCAGCAGCTTTAGCGGGGGGGATACTTCCTACGAGCAGTACTTC	CASSFSGGDTSYEQYF
-	-	TRBJ1-4	TRBV9	TGTGCCAGCAGCGTAGGGCGGGGCCGGGATGAAAAACTGTTTTTT	CASSVGRGRDEKLFF
-	once	TRBJ1-2	TRBV28	TGTGCCAGCAGTTCGGGGTGGGGCTACACCTTC	CASSSGWGYTF
TRBD2	-	TRBJ2-7	TRBV2	TGTGCCGGCCAGCGGGAGACTAGCGAGCAGTACTTC	CAGQRETSEQYF
TRBD1	-	TRBJ1-2	TRBV4-3	TGCGCCAGCAGCCAGGGACAGGGGGCGGATGGCTACACCTTC	CASSQGQGADGYTF
TRBD2	-	TRBJ2-3	TRBV7-2	TGTGCCAGCAGCTTTAGCGGGGGGGCCGGGGGAGATACGCAGTATTTT	CASSFSGGAGGDTQYF
TRBD1	-	TRBJ2-7	TRBV5-1	TGCGCCAGCAGCTTACCGGGACAGGGGGCTTATGAGCAGTACTTC	CASSLPGQGAYEQYF